The T cell receptor beta chain under discussion was sequenced for a study of identical twins. Regarding the study as a whole: For zero-insertion analyses, partial confounding could come from invariant MAIT and iNKT cells.

This clonotype showed up just a few times. Its antigen remains unidentified. The CDR3 length is 15 residues. Germline V gene lookup returns CDR1 MNHEY and CDR2 SVGAGI. After removal of 2 bases from V and 4 bases from J, the junction contained 6 bases not matched to a gene. TCRdb reprocessed the 5' RACE reads via MiXCR and lists one record per CDR3 protein. The table includes some 690,000 distinct CDR3 sequences, roughly 20% detected once. These data were also filed under a second study, of T cells expressing NK-cell markers. That report notes: Out of eight donors sequenced, seven tested HCMV-seropositive and the remaining one seronegative. Also leading the CD3+CD56-NKG2C+ fraction in a handful of donors were these clonotypes. HCMV specificity of the expanded NKG2C+ T cell clones was not established.

The source material was PBMCs. This receptor was identified in a woman between 18 and 30 years old in good health. The gene calls are TRBV6-5 and TRBJ2-5; 8 bases line up with TRBD2. The CDR3 region is CASSYRAGVAETQYF. The CDR3 bases are TGTGCCAGCAGTTACAGAGCGGGAGTAGCAGAGACCCAGTACTTC.